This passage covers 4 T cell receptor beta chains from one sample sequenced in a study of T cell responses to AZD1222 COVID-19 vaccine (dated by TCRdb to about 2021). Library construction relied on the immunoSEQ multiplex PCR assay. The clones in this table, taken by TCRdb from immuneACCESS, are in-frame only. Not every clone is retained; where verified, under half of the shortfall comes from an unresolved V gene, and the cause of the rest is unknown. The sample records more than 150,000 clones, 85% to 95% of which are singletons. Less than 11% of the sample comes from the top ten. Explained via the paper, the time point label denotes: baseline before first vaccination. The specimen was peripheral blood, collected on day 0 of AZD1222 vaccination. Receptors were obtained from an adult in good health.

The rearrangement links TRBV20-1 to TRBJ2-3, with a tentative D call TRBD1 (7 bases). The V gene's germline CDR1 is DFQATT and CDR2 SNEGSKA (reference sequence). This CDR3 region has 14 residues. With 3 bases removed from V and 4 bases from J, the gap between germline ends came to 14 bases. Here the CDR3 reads CSASAGTEPDTQYF. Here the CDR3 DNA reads TGCAGTGCTAGTGCGGGGACAGAGCCAGATACGCAGTATTTT.

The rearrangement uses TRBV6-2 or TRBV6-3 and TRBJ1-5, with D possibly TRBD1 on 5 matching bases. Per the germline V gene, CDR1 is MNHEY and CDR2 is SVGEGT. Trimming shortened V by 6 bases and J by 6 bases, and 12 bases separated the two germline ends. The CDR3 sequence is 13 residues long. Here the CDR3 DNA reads TGTGCCAGCAGCGTAGGGGACCGTCAGCCCCAGCATTTT. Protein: CASSVGDRQPQHF.

The CDR3 spells CASSHGGKLRFTEAFF. Written as DNA, the CDR3 is TGTGCCAGCAGCCACGGGGGGAAGTTAAGATTCACTGAAGCTTTCTTT. The chain is built from TRBV14 and TRBJ1-1; possible D gene TRBD1, 5 bases. Germline V gene lookup returns CDR1 SGHDN and CDR2 FVKESK. The V and J ends lost 3 bases and 4 bases respectively, with 18 bases between them. The CDR3 is 16 residues long.

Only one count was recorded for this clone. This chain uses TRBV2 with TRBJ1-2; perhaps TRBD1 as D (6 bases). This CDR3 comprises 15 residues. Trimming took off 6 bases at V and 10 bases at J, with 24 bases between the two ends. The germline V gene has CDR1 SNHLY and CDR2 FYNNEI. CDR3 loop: CASSASRQANVFYTF. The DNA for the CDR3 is TGTGCCAGCAGCGCCTCGCGACAGGCCAATGTTTTCTACACCTTC.